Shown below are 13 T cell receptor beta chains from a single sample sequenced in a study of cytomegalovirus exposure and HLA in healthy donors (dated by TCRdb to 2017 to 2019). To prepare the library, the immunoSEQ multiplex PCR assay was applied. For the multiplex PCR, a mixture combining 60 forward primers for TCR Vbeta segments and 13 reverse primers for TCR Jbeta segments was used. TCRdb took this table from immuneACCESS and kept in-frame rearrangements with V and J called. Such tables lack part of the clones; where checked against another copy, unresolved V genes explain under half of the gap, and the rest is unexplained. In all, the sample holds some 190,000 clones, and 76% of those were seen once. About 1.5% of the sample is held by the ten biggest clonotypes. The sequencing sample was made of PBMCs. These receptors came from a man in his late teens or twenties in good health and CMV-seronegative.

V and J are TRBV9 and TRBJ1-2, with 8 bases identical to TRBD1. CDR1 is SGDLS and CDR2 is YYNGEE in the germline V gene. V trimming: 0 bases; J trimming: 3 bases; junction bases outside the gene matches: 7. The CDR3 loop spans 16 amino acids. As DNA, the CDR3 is TGTGCCAGCAGCGTAGGGGCCGGGACAGGCGACTATGGCTACACCTTC. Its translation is CASSVGAGTGDYGYTF.

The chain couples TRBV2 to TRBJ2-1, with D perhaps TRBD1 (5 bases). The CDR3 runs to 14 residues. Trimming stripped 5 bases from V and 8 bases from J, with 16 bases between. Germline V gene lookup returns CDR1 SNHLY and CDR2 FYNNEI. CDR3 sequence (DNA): TGTGCCAGCAGTCAAGGACAAGTCTCGGATGAGCAGTTCTTC. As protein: CASSQGQVSDEQFF.

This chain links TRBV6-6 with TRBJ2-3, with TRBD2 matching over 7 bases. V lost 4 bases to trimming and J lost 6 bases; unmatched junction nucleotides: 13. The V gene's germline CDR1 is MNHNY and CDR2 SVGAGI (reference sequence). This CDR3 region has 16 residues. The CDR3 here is CASSFLGGRSPDTQYF. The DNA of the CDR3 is TGTGCCAGCAGTTTCCTTGGCGGGAGATCTCCGGATACGCAGTATTTT.

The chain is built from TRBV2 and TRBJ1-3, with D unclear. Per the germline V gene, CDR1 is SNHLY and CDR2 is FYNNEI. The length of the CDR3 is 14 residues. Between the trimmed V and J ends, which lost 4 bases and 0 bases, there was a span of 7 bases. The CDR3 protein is CASSGASSGNTIYF. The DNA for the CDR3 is TGTGCCAGCAGTGGAGCCAGCTCTGGAAACACCATATATTTT.

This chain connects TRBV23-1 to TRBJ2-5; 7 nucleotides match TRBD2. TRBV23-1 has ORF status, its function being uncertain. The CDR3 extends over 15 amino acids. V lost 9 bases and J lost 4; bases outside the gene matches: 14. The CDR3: CASPEGRVGVETQYF. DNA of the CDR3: TGCGCCAGTCCAGAGGGGAGGGTCGGTGTAGAGACCCAGTACTTC.

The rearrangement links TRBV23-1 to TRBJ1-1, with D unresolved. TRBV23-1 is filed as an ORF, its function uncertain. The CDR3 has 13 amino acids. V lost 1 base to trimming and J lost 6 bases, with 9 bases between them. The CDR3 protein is CASSQFRRAEAFF. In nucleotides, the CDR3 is TGCGCCAGCAGTCAATTCCGGAGGGCTGAAGCTTTCTTT.

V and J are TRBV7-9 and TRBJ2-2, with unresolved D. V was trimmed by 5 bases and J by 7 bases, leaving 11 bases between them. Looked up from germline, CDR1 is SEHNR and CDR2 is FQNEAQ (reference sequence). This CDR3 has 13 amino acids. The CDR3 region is CASSRGLGGELFF. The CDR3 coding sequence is TGTGCCAGCAGCCGAGGCTTGGGCGGGGAGCTGTTTTTT.

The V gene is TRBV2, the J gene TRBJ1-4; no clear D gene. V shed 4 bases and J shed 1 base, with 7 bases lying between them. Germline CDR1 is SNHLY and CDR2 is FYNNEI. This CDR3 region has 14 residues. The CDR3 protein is CASSVLKTNEKLFF. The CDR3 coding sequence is TGTGCCAGCAGTGTACTCAAAACTAATGAAAAACTGTTTTTT.

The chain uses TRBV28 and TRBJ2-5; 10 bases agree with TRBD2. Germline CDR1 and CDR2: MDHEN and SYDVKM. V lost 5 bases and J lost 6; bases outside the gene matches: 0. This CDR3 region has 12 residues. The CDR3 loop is CASSTSGKTQYF. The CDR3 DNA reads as TGTGCCAGCAGTACTAGCGGGAAGACCCAGTACTTC.

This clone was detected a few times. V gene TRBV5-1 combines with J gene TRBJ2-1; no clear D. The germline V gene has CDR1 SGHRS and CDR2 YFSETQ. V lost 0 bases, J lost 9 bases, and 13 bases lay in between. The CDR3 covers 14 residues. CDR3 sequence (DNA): TGCGCCAGCAGCTTGGGCGAAGTAGAGAGTGAGCAGTTCTTC. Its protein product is CASSLGEVESEQFF.

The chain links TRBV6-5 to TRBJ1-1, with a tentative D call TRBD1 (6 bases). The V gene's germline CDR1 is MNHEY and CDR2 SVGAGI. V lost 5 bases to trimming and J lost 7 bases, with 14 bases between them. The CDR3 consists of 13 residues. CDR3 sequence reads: CASSIQGEGEAFF. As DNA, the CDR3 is TGTGCCAGCAGTATACAGGGAGAGGGTGAAGCTTTCTTT.

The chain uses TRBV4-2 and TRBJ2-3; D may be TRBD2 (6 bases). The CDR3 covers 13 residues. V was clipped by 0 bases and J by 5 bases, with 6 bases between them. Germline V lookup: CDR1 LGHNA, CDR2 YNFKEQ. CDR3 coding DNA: TGTGCCAGCAGCCAAGACGGGGGAGATACGCAGTATTTT. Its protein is CASSQDGGDTQYF.

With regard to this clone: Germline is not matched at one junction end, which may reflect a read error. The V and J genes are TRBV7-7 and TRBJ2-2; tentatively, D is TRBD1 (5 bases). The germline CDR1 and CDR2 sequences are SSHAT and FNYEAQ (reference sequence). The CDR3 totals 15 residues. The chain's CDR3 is CASSLSTGNTGELFF. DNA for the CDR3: TGTGCTAGCAGCTTAAGCACAGGAAACACCGGGGAGCTGTTTTTT.